The entry below gives a single TCR beta chain sequence along with its context. This entry belongs to a study of T cell changes during pregnancy in multiple sclerosis. The table came from immunoSEQ multiplex PCR; TCRdb's copy has only in-frame clones and leaves some out. The sample holds approximately 60,000 clones; around 90% are singletons and the top ten take 1% to 1.5%. The CDR3 has 16 residues. J lost 4 bases, V lost 2 bases, and 9 bases had no gene match. Germline V lookup: CDR1 MNHEY, CDR2 SMNVEV (reference sequence). The starting material was peripheral blood, obtained in the second trimester of pregnancy. The gene calls are TRBV27 and TRBJ2-7; 9 bases map to TRBD1. This TCR was recovered from a female donor with multiple sclerosis, enrolled in a pregnancy study. CDR3 DNA sequence: TGTGCCAGCAGTTTAGGGCCGGGACAGGGATTATACGAGCAGTACTTC. Residues: CASSLGPGQGLYEQYF.